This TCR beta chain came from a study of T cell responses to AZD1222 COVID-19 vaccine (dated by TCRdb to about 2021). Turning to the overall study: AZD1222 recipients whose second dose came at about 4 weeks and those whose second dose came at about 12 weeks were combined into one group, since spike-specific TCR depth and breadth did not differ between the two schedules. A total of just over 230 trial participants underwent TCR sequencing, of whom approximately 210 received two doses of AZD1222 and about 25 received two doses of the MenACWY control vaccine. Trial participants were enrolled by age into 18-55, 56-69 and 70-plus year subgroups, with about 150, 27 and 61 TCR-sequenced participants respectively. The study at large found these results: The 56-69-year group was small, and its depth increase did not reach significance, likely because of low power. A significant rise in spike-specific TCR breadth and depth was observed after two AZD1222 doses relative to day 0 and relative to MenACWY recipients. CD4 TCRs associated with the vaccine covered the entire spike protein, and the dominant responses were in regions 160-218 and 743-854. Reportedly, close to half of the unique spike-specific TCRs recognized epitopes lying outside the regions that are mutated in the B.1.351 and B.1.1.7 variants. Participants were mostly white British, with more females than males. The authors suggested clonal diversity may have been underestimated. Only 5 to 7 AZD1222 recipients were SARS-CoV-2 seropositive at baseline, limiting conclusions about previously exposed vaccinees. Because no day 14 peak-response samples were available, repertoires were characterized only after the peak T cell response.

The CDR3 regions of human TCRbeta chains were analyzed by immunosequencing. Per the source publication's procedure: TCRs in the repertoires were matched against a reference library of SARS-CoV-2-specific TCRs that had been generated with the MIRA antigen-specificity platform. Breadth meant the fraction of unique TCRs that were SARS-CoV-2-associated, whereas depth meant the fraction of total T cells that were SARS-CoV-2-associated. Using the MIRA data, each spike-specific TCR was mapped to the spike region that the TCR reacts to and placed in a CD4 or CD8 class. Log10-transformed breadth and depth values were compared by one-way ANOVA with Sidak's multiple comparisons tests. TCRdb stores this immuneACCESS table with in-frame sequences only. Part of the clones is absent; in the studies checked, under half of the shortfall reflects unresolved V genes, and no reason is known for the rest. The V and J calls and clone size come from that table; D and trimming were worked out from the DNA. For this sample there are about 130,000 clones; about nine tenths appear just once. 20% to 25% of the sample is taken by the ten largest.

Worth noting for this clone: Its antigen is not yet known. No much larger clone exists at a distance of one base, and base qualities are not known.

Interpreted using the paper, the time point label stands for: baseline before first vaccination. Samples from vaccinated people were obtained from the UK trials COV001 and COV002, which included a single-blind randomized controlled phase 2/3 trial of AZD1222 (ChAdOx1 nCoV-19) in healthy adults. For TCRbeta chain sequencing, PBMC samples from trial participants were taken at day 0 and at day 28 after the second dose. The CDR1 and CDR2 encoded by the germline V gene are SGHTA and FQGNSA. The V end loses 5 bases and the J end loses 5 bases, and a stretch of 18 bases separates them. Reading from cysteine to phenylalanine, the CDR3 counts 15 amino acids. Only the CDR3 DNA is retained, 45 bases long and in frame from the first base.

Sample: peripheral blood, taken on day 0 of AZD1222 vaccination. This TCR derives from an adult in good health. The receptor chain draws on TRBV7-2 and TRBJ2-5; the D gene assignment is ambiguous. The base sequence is TGTGCCAGCAGCCTCCAGGAAGCCCTCTGGGAGACCCAGTACTTC. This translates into CASSLQEALWETQYF.